What follows describes a single T cell receptor beta chain. Antigen specificity is unknown. This CDR3 is also generated by other DNA sequences in the sample. This entry belongs to a study of cytomegalovirus exposure and HLA in healthy donors. On the study more broadly: The 666 first-cohort repertoires shared a platform with the approximately 120 validation repertoires, as reported in a later analysis. Whole-study findings and limits: A few chains tied to CMV proved CMV antigen-specific in vitro. First-cohort TCR clusters were later found to tend to co-occur in the 90 to 150 validation repertoires. The study put 150 to 200 TCR beta chains on its list as cytomegalovirus-associated.

Germline CDR1 MDHEN, CDR2 SYDVKM. Trimming removed 3 bases at V and 6 bases at J, with 8 bases between. This CDR3 has 13 residues. Libraries were prepared by immunoSEQ multiplex PCR; TCRdb keeps only in-frame clonotypes and omits some of them. The sample includes tens of thousands of clones, approximately 96% of them seen just once. Input material: PBMCs. This chain connects TRBV28 to TRBJ2-2, with D possibly being TRBD2 (5 bases). The sequence was obtained from a young woman in good health and CMV-seropositive. Written as DNA, the CDR3 is TGTGCCAGCAGTTTCCGGGGATCCGGGGAGCTGTTTTTT. Amino acids: CASSFRGSGELFF. The full variable domain, completed using reference TRBV28 and TRBJ2-2, is DVKVTQSSRYLVKRTGEKVFLECVQDMDHENMFWYRQDPGLGLRLIYFSYDVKMKEKGDIPEGYSVSREKKERFSLILESASTNQTSMYLCASSFRGSGELFFGEGSRLTVL.